This T cell receptor (beta chain) came from a study of low-dose radiotherapy and immunotherapy resistance in tumors. Study summary: For Cohort 1, fractions of 0.5 Gy were given every 2 weeks, reaching 6.5 Gy overall.

This clonotype was counted ten times or more. The time point is: after trial treatment. The treatment is: LDRT plus nivolumab, ipilimumab, low-dose cyclophosphamide and aspirin (RACIN trial). TRAV and TRBV primers primed cDNA for both TCRalpha and TCRbeta. TCR amplification involved 20 to 25 PCR cycles with a constant-region primer and V-primer adapter. From the reads, TCRdb called clonotypes with MiXCR, one entry per CDR3 protein. The sample holds more than 70,000 distinct CDR3 sequences, 20% to 25% seen once. CDR1 is MNHEY and CDR2 is SVGAGI in the germline V gene. This CDR3 has 17 amino acids. V shed 6 bases, J shed 1 base, and the junction held 10 bases outside the gene matches.

The chain is built from TRBV6-5 and TRBJ1-5; 9 bases match TRBD1. This TCR was sampled from a female donor with ovarian cancer. Sequencing used PBMCs, obtained after low-dose radiotherapy plus immunotherapy. The CDR3 loop reads CASRVRDREMSNQPQHF. The CDR3 DNA sequence: TGTGCCAGCAGGGTCCGGGACAGGGAAATGAGCAATCAGCCCCAGCATTTT.